The present entry profiles one T cell receptor (beta chain) with its context. Its matching antigen is unknown. Germline V CDR1 and CDR2: SGDLS, YYNGEE. V lost 0 bases, J lost 7 bases, and 11 bases lay in between. This CDR3 spans 14 amino acids. This sample was taken from a study of blood T cells in healthy people across ages. Study-wide points: A roughly linear fall in TCR beta diversity per million T cells was seen with increasing age. There was no known CMV status for donors, so expanded clonotype changes were possibly confounded.

It was approximately 10 milliliters of peripheral blood that were drawn from each donor. The second PCR ran roughly 6 to 11 cycles with a sample-barcoded 5' primer and J-beta primers. TCRdb independently ran MiXCR on the 5' RACE reads; one entry per CDR3 protein. The sample consists of around 800,000 distinct CDR3 sequences, less than 60% of them appearing once. The origin of this receptor is a man older than 75 in good health. The sequencing input was blood. The chain links TRBV9 to TRBJ2-1; D unresolved. CDR3 in amino acids: CASSVEAEWNEQFF. In DNA form, the CDR3 reads TGTGCCAGCAGCGTAGAGGCAGAGTGGAATGAGCAGTTCTTC.